The sequence of this T cell receptor (beta chain) was determined in a study of vaccination effects on CD4 cells after COVID-19. Sequencing in the ViraFEST assay came after antigen-specific CD4+ T cells had been expanded with viral peptide pools, which were used to stimulate PBMC. An approximately 10-day culture period preceded the isolation of CD4+ T cells. Having tested negative for nucleocapsid antibodies, the vaccine recipients showed no prior SARS-CoV-2 infection. Wells each received two million PBMC, cultured with around 9.6 IU/ml IL-2 and 10 ug/ml peptides. A note on this clone: Its antigen is unknown.

Sequencing used immunoSEQ multiplex PCR; TCRdb keeps in-frame clones, though not all of them. Of about 52,000 clones in the sample, more than 75% were seen once. J was trimmed by 4 bases and V by 4 bases; bases with no gene match: 10. The CDR3 runs to 16 residues. Germline CDR1 reads SQVTM; CDR2 reads ANQGSEA. The receptor comes from a human donor who received a COVID-19 vaccine. The chain uses TRBV29-1 and TRBJ2-1; 10 positions match TRBD2. The sample was CD4+ T cells from PBMCs cultured with HCoV-OC43 spike peptides, taken before COVID-19 vaccination. Indicated subset: HCoV-OC43 spike overlapping peptide pool stimulation. The CDR3 loop is CSVVGPLAGEYNEQFF. The CDR3 nucleotides read TGCAGCGTTGTAGGCCCTCTAGCGGGGGAGTACAATGAGCAGTTCTTC.